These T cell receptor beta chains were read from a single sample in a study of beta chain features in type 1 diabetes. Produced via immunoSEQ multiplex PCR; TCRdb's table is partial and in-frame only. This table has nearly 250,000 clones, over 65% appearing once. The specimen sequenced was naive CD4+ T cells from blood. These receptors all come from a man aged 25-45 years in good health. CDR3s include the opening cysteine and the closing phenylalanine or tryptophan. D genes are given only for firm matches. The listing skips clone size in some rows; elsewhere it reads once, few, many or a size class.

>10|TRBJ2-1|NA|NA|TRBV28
TGTGCCAGCAGGAACAATGAGCAGTTCTTC
CASRNNEQFF
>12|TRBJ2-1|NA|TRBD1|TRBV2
TGTGCCAGCAGTAAACAGGGGGATGAGCAGTTCTTC
CASSKQGDEQFF
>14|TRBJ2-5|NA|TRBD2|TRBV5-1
TGCGCCAGCAGCCCCGGACTAGGTCAAGAGACCCAGTACTTC
CASSPGLGQETQYF
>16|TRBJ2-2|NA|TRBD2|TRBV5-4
TGTGCCAGCAGCTTGGGGACTAGCGTAAACACCGGGGAGCTGTTTTTT
CASSLGTSVNTGELFF
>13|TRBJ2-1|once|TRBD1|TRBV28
TGTGCCAGCAGCCCCCCAGGGGGCAATGAGCAGTTCTTC
CASSPPGGNEQFF
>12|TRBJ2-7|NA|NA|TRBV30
TGTGCCTGGAGCGCTACGGGGTACGAGCAGTACTTC
CAWSATGYEQYF
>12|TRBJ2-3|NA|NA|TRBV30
TGTGCCTGGAGTGTATCCGGGGATACGCAGTATTTT
CAWSVSGDTQYF
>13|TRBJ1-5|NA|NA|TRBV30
TGTGCCTGGAGTGCGGACTCTAATCAGCCCCAGCATTTT
CAWSADSNQPQHF
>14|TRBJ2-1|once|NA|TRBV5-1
TGCGCCAGCAGCCCGGGCCTCCGTAGTTATGAGCAGTTCTTC
CASSPGLRSYEQFF
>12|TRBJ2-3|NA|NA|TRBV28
TGTGCCAGCAGTTTTTACACAGATACGCAGTATTTT
CASSFYTDTQYF
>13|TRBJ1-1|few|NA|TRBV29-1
TGCAGCGTTGAACGACCCATGAACACTGAAGCTTTCTTT
CSVERPMNTEAFF
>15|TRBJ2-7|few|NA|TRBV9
TGTGCCAGCAGCGTAGCGGCGGGCCTCTCCTACGAGCAGTACTTC
CASSVAAGLSYEQYF
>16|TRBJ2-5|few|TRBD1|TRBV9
TGTGCCAGCAGCGTAACCAGTCGACAGGGGGCAGAGACCCAGTACTTC
CASSVTSRQGAETQYF
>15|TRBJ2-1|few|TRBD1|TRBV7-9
TGTGCCAGCAGCTCTCCGGGACAGGGTTGGAATGAGCAGTTCTTC
CASSSPGQGWNEQFF
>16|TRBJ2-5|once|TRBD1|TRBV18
TGTGCCAGCTCACCACGGATGACAGGGATGGGGGAGACCCAGTACTTC
CASSPRMTGMGETQYF
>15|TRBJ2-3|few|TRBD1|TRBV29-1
TGCAGCCCAAATCAGGGGGTCCCTGGGACAGATACGCAGTATTTT
CSPNQGVPGTDTQYF
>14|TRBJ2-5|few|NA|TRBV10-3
TGTGCCATCAGCACTCGAAGGGGTTGGGAGACCCAGTACTTC
CAISTRRGWETQYF
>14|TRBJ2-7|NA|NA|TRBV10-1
TGCGCCAGCAGTGAGTCGGGTCGCGGCTACGAGCAGTACTTC
CASSESGRGYEQYF
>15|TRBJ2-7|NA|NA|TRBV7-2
TGTGCCAGCAGCTTAGAGGGACGGGGAGCAACCGAGCAGTACTTC
CASSLEGRGATEQYF
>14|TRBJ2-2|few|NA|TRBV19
TGTGCCAGTAGTATAGTGATCTTCACCGGGGAGCTGTTTTTT
CASSIVIFTGELFF
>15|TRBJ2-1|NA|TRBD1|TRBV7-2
TGTGCCAGCAGCTTATCAGGGGGTGGCTACAATGAGCAGTTCTTC
CASSLSGGGYNEQFF
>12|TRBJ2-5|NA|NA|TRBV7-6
TGTGCCAGCAGCTTAGCGCTAGAGACCCAGTACTTC
CASSLALETQYF
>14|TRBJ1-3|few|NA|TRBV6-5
TGTGCCAGCAGTTCCGCTACCCCTGGAAACACCATATATTTT
CASSSATPGNTIYF
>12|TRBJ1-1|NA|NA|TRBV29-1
TGCAGCGTTTCCGGGATTTTCACTGAAGCTTTCTTT
CSVSGIFTEAFF
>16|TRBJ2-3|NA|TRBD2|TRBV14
TGTGCCAGCAGCCAGCCTAGCGGGAGTGGCACAGATACGCAGTATTTT
CASSQPSGSGTDTQYF
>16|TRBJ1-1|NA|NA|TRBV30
TGTGCCTGGAGTGTACCCGGCGGCAGGGAGAACACTGAAGCTTTCTTT
CAWSVPGGRENTEAFF
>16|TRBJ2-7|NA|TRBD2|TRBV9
TGTGCCAGCAGCGTAGTGCCTAGCGGTAAATACTACGAGCAGTACTTC
CASSVVPSGKYYEQYF
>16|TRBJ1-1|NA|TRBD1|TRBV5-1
TGCGCCAGCAGCCGCCCGGGGGGCACAGGGGTTACTGAAGCTTTCTTT
CASSRPGGTGVTEAFF
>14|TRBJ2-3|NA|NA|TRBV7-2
TGTGCCAGCAGCTCGGGACTGAGCACAGATACGCAGTATTTT
CASSSGLSTDTQYF
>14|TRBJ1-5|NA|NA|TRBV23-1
TGCGCCAGCATATCTCCCCTCCGCAATCAGCCCCAGCATTTT
CASISPLRNQPQHF
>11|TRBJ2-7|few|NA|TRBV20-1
TGCAGTGCTGCCTCAGGGAACGAGCAGTACTTC
CSAASGNEQYF